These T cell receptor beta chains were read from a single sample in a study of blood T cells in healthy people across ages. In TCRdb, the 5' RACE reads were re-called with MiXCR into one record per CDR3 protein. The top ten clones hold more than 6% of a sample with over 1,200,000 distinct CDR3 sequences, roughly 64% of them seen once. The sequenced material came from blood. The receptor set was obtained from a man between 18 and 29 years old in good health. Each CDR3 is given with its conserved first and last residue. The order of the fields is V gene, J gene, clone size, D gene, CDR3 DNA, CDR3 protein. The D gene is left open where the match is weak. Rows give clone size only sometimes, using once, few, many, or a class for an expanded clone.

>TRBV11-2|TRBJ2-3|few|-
TGTGCCAGCAGCTCGGAACAGGGCGACACAGATACGCAGTATTTT
CASSSEQGDTDTQYF
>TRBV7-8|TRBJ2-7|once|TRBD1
TGTGCCAGCAGTAAGACCCCCGGGACAGGGCAATACGAGCAGTACTTC
CASSKTPGTGQYEQYF
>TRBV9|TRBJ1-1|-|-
TGTGCCAGCAGCGTAGCGGGACAATCACTGGGCACTGAAGCTTTCTTT
CASSVAGQSLGTEAFF
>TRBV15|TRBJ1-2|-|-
TGTGCCACCAGCAGAGATACCGGACTCGCTCGCAGCTATGGCTACACCTTC
CATSRDTGLARSYGYTF
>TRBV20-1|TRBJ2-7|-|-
TGCAGTGCTAGAGATGGGCAGGGCCTCTACGAGCAGTACTTC
CSARDGQGLYEQYF
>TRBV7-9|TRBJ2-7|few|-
TGTGCCAGCAGCATCGATCGGGTTACCTTTACCTACGAGCAGTACTTC
CASSIDRVTFTYEQYF
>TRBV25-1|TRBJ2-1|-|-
TGTGCCAGCAGTGTAAGCCGGGGGAAGTTCTTC
CASSVSRGKFF
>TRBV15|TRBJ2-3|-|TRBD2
TGTGCCACCAGCAGAGTCGGCGGGAGTAGCCCAGATACGCAGTATTTT
CATSRVGGSSPDTQYF
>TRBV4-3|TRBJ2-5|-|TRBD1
TGCGCCAGCAGCCGTTTGTTTAGGGGGCCCGACCAGACCCAGTACTTC
CASSRLFRGPDQTQYF
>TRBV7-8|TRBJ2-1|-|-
TGTGCCAGCAGCTTACCTAGCCAGATCTCCTACAATGAGCAGTTCTTC
CASSLPSQISYNEQFF
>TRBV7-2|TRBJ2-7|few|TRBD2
TGTGCCAGCAGACAAACTAGCGGGGGGTCGGAGTCCTACGAGCAGTACTTC
CASRQTSGGSESYEQYF